The 13 T cell receptor beta chains presented below share a single source sample, sequenced in a study of control samples from healthy donors and cancer patients. Here immunoSEQ multiplex PCR was the method, and the copy in TCRdb shows in-frame clones only, minus some. The sample consists of about 230,000 clones, almost 85% of them appearing once. Specimen: PBMCs. The receptors here all came from a woman aged 60 to 75 with lung cancer.

The chain has TRBV5-1 and TRBJ2-5, with 7 bases fitting TRBD1. This CDR3 spans 14 amino acids. Trimming took 1 base from V and 6 from J; bases not matched to a gene: 6. CDR1 is SGHRS, CDR2 YFSETQ, per germline. CDR3 amino acids: CASSLTGDSKTQYF. In nucleotides, the CDR3 is TGCGCCAGCAGCTTGACTGGGGACAGTAAGACCCAGTACTTC.

The V gene is TRBV4-1, the J gene TRBJ1-2, with 7 bases lining up with TRBD1. Germline CDR1 reads MGHRA; CDR2 reads YSYEKL. The junction had 25 bases not matched to a gene; V was cut back by 7 bases and J by 14 bases. The CDR3 runs 16 residues. The CDR3 reads CASTPLGTGAPLAGTF. In DNA, the CDR3 is TGCGCCAGCACCCCACTCGGAACAGGGGCGCCTTTGGCGGGAACCTTC.

The V gene is TRBV7-6, the J gene TRBJ2-7, with TRBD2 matching 8 bases. The V and J ends lost 3 bases and 5 bases, in that order; junction bases with no gene match: 9. Germline CDR1 reads SGHVS; CDR2 reads FNYEAQ. This CDR3 has 15 residues. CDR3 sequence reads: CASSFTGGGYDEQYF. For the CDR3, the DNA is TGTGCCAGCAGCTTTACCGGCGGGGGGTATGACGAGCAGTACTTC.

V gene TRBV6-1 combines with J gene TRBJ1-1; D remains unclear. Germline CDR1 MNHNS, CDR2 SASEGT. V was clipped by 1 base and J by 4 bases, with 7 bases between them. This CDR3 is built from 13 residues. This chain's CDR3 is CASSEVSGTEAFF. The CDR3, as DNA: TGTGCCAGCAGTGAAGTGTCGGGCACTGAAGCTTTCTTT.

The chain links TRBV4-2 to TRBJ1-5; D gene uncertain. CDR1 and CDR2 from the germline V gene are LGHNA and YNFKEQ. Deletions cut 4 bases from V and 0 bases from J, with 7 bases between. The CDR3 loop spans 14 amino acids. CDR3 in amino acids: CASSLESSNQPQHF. The DNA of the CDR3 is TGTGCCAGCAGCCTGGAGAGTAGCAATCAGCCCCAGCATTTT.

The chain links TRBV24-1 to TRBJ2-2, with D unresolved. Germline V lookup: CDR1 KGHDR, CDR2 SFDVKD. V lost 4 bases and J lost 0, with 8 bases in between. The length of the CDR3 is 15 residues. In DNA form, the CDR3 reads TGTGCCACCAGTGAGTTTACAGCGAACACCGGGGAGCTGTTTTTT. Residues: CATSEFTANTGELFF.

This rearrangement joins TRBV11-3 to TRBJ2-1; 9 bases agree with TRBD2. This CDR3 comprises 17 residues. With 4 bases clipped from V and 4 bases from J, the junction kept 11 bases outside the gene matches. The germline gives CDR1 SGHNT, CDR2 YENEEA. CDR3 in amino acids: CASSSKREAHKYNEQFF. The CDR3 region has the DNA TGTGCCAGCAGCTCAAAGCGGGAGGCCCATAAATACAATGAGCAGTTCTTC.

The chain recombines TRBV5-1 with TRBJ1-5; D is uncertain. V lost 0 bases to trimming and J lost 2 bases, with 9 bases between them. The CDR3 consists of 15 residues. In germline, CDR1 is SGHRS, CDR2 YFSETQ. The CDR3 coding sequence is TGCGCCAGCAGCTTGGACCCGGTAGGCAATCAGCCCCAGCATTTT. It is translated as CASSLDPVGNQPQHF.

As to this clone: One end of the junction varies from germline; a read error may be responsible. Additional DNA sequences in this sample encode the identical CDR3. The V and J genes are TRBV28 and TRBJ1-1, with TRBD1 matching over 10 bases. CDR3 length equals 15 residues. CDR1 is MDHEN, CDR2 SYDVKM, per germline. The CDR3 protein is CASSLWTGGEDEAFF. The CDR3 DNA reads TGTGCCAGCAGTTTGTGGACAGGGGGGGAGGATGAAGCCTTCTTT.

The chain links TRBV19 to TRBJ2-3; no firm D call. Germline CDR1 LNHDA, CDR2 SQIVND (reference sequence). V lost 2 bases and J 3 bases, leaving 3 bases between the germline ends. The CDR3 totals 12 residues. As DNA, the CDR3 is TGTGCCAGTAGTATAAGAACAGATACGCAGTATTTT. As protein: CASSIRTDTQYF. The full variable domain, with the rest looked up from reference TRBV19 and TRBJ2-3, is DGGITQSPKYLFRKEGQNVTLSCEQNLNHDAMYWYRQDPGQGLRLIYYSQIVNDFQKGDIAEGYSVSREKKESFPLTVTSAQKNPTAFYLCASSIRTDTQYFGPGTRLTVL.

Of note for this clone: At one end, the junction sequence differs from germline, possibly due to a read error. The chain is built from TRBV5-1 and TRBJ1-1, with 8 bases matching TRBD1. Per the germline V gene, CDR1 is SGHRS and CDR2 is YFSETQ. The CDR3 runs 15 residues. In DNA form, the CDR3 reads TGCGCCAGCAGCTACTCGACAGGGGTGAACGCTGAAGCTTTCTTT. It codes for CASSYSTGVNAEAFF.

The gene calls are TRBV24-1 and TRBJ1-5; 10 nucleotides agree with TRBD1. From germline, CDR1 is KGHDR and CDR2 SFDVKD. This CDR3 comprises 14 residues. Germline trimming cut 9 bases from V and 7 bases from J; bases unmatched to any gene: 8. CDR3 coding DNA: TGTGCCACCGCACGGGGGACAGGGGAACAGCCCCAGCATTTT. Translated: CATARGTGEQPQHF.

The rearrangement uses TRBV12-3 or TRBV12-4 and TRBJ1-5; D gene unclear. The CDR3 loop spans 13 amino acids. Trimming cost V 3 bases and J 5 bases, with 8 bases left between them. For the CDR3, the DNA is TGTGCCAGCAGTTTGCCCCCAGATCAGCCCCAGCATTTT. Translation: CASSLPPDQPQHF.